This T cell receptor (beta chain) stems from a study of blood T cell repertoires in COVID-19. Study in general: Spain, Italy and the United States supplied samples that represented acute and convalescent COVID-19.

The V and J ends lost 5 bases and 5 bases, in that order; junction bases with no gene match: 6. Germline CDR1 and CDR2: MDHEN and SYDVKM. This CDR3 is built from 15 residues. Per the original data handling: Cell counts per sample came from amplifying reference gene primers. The table came from immunoSEQ multiplex PCR; TCRdb's copy has only in-frame clones and leaves some out. V, J and clone size derive from that table, while D and trimming were established from the DNA sequence. The repertoire has around 280,000 clones, around 90% of them found once; the top ten carry approximately 6%. What the recovered Cohort 3 donors had was two negative PCRs, clearance, or symptom resolution.

The sequencing input was PBMCs or T cells enriched from blood (not recorded which). The receptor was isolated from a woman aged 40 to 50 who had recovered from COVID-19. The J gene is TRBJ1-6, the V gene TRBV28; 7 bases are shared with TRBD1. The CDR3 bases are TGTGCCAGCAGTCCGGGACAGCTTGATAATTCACCCCTCCACTTT. Its protein product is CASSPGQLDNSPLHF.